The next 19 T cell receptor beta chains were all read from a single sample in a study of cytomegalovirus exposure and HLA in healthy donors. Libraries were prepared by immunoSEQ multiplex PCR; TCRdb keeps only in-frame clonotypes and omits some of them. Here the sample spans about 250,000 clones, roughly 87% being singletons. The specimen sequenced was PBMCs. The origin of the receptors is a man younger than 35 in good health and CMV-seropositive.

The chain employs TRBV10-3 and TRBJ2-7, with TRBD2 matching over 9 bases. The junction had 5 bases not matched to a gene; V was cut back by 0 bases and J by 5 bases. The germline CDR1 and CDR2 sequences are ENHRY and SYGVKD. The CDR3 has 15 residues. CDR3 protein: CAISESGREGDEQYF. The CDR3 region has the DNA TGTGCCATCAGTGAGTCAGGGCGGGAGGGCGACGAGCAGTACTTC.

The genes are TRBV27 and TRBJ1-4; D gene uncertain. V was shortened by 3 bases and J by 7 bases, with 15 bases between the two germline ends. CDR1 is MNHEY and CDR2 is SMNVEV in the germline V gene (reference sequence). The CDR3 has 15 amino acids. CDR3 protein: CASSFDPFGSEKLFF. CDR3 nucleotides: TGTGCCAGCAGTTTTGATCCGTTCGGAAGTGAAAAACTGTTTTTT.

The chain uses TRBV30 and TRBJ2-2; D gene unclear. Trimming left V 3 bases short and J 8 bases short, with 7 bases between. The CDR3 sequence is 11 residues long. CDR1 GTSNPN and CDR2 SVGIG come from the germline V gene (reference sequence). This CDR3 reads CAWRVRGELFF. In DNA, the CDR3 is TGTGCCTGGAGGGTCAGGGGGGAGCTGTTTTTT. The entire variable domain, with the rest obtained from reference TRBV30 and TRBJ2-2, is as follows: SQTIHQWPATLVQPVGSPLSLECTVEGTSNPNLYWYRQAAGRGLQLLFYSVGIGQISSEVPQNLSASRPQDRQFILSSKKLLLSDSGFYLCAWRVRGELFFGEGSRLTVL.

The V gene is TRBV14, the J gene TRBJ2-1; TRBD2 might be the D (5 bases). Trimming pared 5 bases from V and 9 bases from J, leaving 20 bases between. CDR1 and CDR2 from the germline V gene are SGHDN and FVKESK. This CDR3 is built from 15 residues. The CDR3 DNA reads as TGTGCCAGCAGCACTACTTATCGGACTCGCGCTGAGCAGTTCTTC. Protein sequence: CASSTTYRTRAEQFF.

This chain links TRBV28 with TRBJ2-1; 7 positions match TRBD2. The CDR3 totals 15 residues. Trimming took 7 bases from V and 11 from J; bases not matched to a gene: 17. Germline CDR1 MDHEN, CDR2 SYDVKM. CDR3 sequence (DNA): TGTGCCAGCACCCCTTTGGGGGAGGGCCCCAAGCAGCAGTTCTTC. This codes for CASTPLGEGPKQQFF.

This clone is a singleton in its sample. This chain links TRBV6-5 with TRBJ2-7; the match to TRBD1 covers 7 bases. This CDR3 has 13 amino acids. Germline values: CDR1 MNHEY, CDR2 SVGAGI. J lost 7 bases, V lost 9 bases, and 12 bases had no gene match. CDR3 protein: CASSGQPSLEQYF. CDR3 DNA sequence: TGTGCCAGTTCGGGACAGCCCTCGTTGGAGCAGTACTTC.

This chain connects TRBV5-4 to TRBJ1-2, with D possibly being TRBD1 (6 bases). CDR1 and CDR2 (germline): SGHNT, YYREEE (reference sequence). The CDR3 has 13 residues. Trimming stripped 1 base from V and 8 bases from J, with 12 bases between. The CDR3 protein is CASSLQGLLGYTF. The CDR3 region has the DNA TGTGCCAGCAGCTTGCAGGGGTTACTCGGCTACACCTTC.

CDR3 nucleotides: TGTGCCAGCAGTGTGCTACCCGAGCGAGGGCCCCAGCATTTT. Protein product: CASSVLPERGPQHF. This rearrangement joins TRBV6-1 to TRBJ1-5; D unclear. The CDR3 sequence is 14 residues long. V lost 4 bases and J lost 9, with 16 bases in between. Germline V gene sequence: CDR1 MNHNS, CDR2 SASEGT.

The chain combines TRBV5-1 with TRBJ1-1; perhaps TRBD1 as D (6 bases). V lost 4 bases, J lost 3 bases, and 16 bases lay in between. The CDR3 has 15 residues. From germline, CDR1 is SGHRS and CDR2 YFSETQ. CDR3 in amino acids: CASSVVGGAHTEAFF. The CDR3 DNA follows: TGCGCCAGCAGCGTGGTGGGGGGGGCCCACACTGAAGCTTTCTTT.

The chain links TRBV7-8 to TRBJ1-1, with D tentatively TRBD1 (6 bases). CDR3 size: 19 residues. V dropped 2 bases and J dropped 1 base, with 23 bases sitting between them. Germline V gene data show CDR1 as SGHVS and CDR2 as FQNEAQ. CDR3 nucleotides: TGTGCCAGCAGCTTACCGAGCAACCCTATACAGGGAAAGAACACTGAAGCTTTCTTT. This translates into CASSLPSNPIQGKNTEAFF.

The chain uses TRBV10-3 and TRBJ2-3; no clear D gene. The ends were cut back, 7 bases at V and 2 bases at J, with 10 bases in the middle. In germline, CDR1 is ENHRY, CDR2 SYGVKD. This CDR3 contains 13 residues. The chain's CDR3 is CAINAEFTDTQYF. In DNA form, the CDR3 reads TGTGCCATCAATGCGGAGTTCACAGATACGCAGTATTTT.

This clone has only one observation. CDR3 sequence (DNA): TGTGCCAGTAGTATAATAGCGGGGGATCAGCCCCAGCATTTT. Translation gives CASSIIAGDQPQHF. The genes are TRBV19 and TRBJ1-5, with a possible D match to TRBD1 (5 bases). The germline V and J ends were trimmed by 2 bases and 5 bases, with 10 bases remaining between them. Germline values: CDR1 LNHDA, CDR2 SQIVND (reference sequence). This CDR3 region has 14 residues.

This chain uses TRBV21-1 with TRBJ1-2; the listed D gene, TRBD1, was not tested against the DNA. TRBV21-1 is designated a pseudogene. The CDR3 covers 13 residues. The CDR3 DNA is TGTGCCAGCAATTTAAACAGGGCGAACGGCTACACCTTC. Translation gives CASNLNRANGYTF.

The V and J genes are TRBV27 and TRBJ2-5; 12 positions agree with TRBD2. The CDR3 loop spans 15 amino acids. J lost 4 bases, V lost 5 bases, and 5 bases had no gene match. Germline V gives CDR1 MNHEY, CDR2 SMNVEV (reference sequence). CDR3 bases: TGTGCCAGCAGTCAACCGGGACTAGCGGGAGAGACCCAGTACTTC. Translation gives CASSQPGLAGETQYF.

This chain uses TRBV5-6 with TRBJ1-4, with TRBD1 as a possible D gene (6 bases). Germline V gene data show CDR1 as SGHDT and CDR2 as YYEEEE. V shed 4 bases and J shed 3 bases, with 13 bases lying between them. This CDR3 spans 15 amino acids. CDR3 coding DNA: TGTGCCAGCAGCGCACAGGGTTTGGCTAATGAAAAACTGTTTTTT. It specifies CASSAQGLANEKLFF.

The chain is built from TRBV30 and TRBJ1-4; 9 nucleotides align to TRBD1. The V segment lost 0 bases and the J segment 7 bases; nucleotides outside the gene matches: 6. The CDR3 consists of 15 residues. Germline values: CDR1 GTSNPN, CDR2 SVGIG (reference sequence). CDR3 DNA sequence: TGTGCCTGGAGTGTACCGGGACAGGGAGCTGAAAAACTGTTTTTT. Translation gives CAWSVPGQGAEKLFF.

This clone was counted between two and nine times. The chain links TRBV19 to TRBJ2-7; D is undetermined. This CDR3 has 14 amino acids. Germline CDR1 LNHDA, CDR2 SQIVND (reference sequence). V was pared by 3 bases and J by 0 bases, with 9 bases between. CDR3 bases: TGTGCCAGTAGTATCTCCCAGGACTCCTACGAGCAGTACTTC. This gives the protein CASSISQDSYEQYF.

The CDR3 DNA follows: TGTGCCAGCAGCCATGACACGTCCTACGAGCAGTACTTC. It translates to CASSHDTSYEQYF. V and J are TRBV7-9 and TRBJ2-7; unclear D gene. Trimming pared 5 bases from V and 1 base from J, leaving 9 bases between. CDR3 size: 13 residues. Germline V gene data show CDR1 as SEHNR and CDR2 as FQNEAQ (reference sequence). The full variable domain, rest sourced from reference TRBV7-9 and TRBJ2-7, is DTGVSQNPRHKITKRGQNVTFRCDPISEHNRLYWYRQTLGQGPEFLTYFQNEAQLEKSRLLSDRFSAERPKGSFSTLEIQRTEQGDSAMYLCASSHDTSYEQYFGPGTRLTVT.

V usage is TRBV7-2 and J usage is TRBJ1-5; D is ambiguous. Trimming left V 5 bases short and J 9 bases short, with 14 bases between. The germline CDR1 and CDR2 sequences are SGHTA and FQGNSA. This CDR3 is 13 amino acids long. This chain's CDR3 is CASSPLLEGPQHF. CDR3 bases: TGTGCCAGCAGCCCCCTACTTGAAGGGCCCCAGCATTTT.